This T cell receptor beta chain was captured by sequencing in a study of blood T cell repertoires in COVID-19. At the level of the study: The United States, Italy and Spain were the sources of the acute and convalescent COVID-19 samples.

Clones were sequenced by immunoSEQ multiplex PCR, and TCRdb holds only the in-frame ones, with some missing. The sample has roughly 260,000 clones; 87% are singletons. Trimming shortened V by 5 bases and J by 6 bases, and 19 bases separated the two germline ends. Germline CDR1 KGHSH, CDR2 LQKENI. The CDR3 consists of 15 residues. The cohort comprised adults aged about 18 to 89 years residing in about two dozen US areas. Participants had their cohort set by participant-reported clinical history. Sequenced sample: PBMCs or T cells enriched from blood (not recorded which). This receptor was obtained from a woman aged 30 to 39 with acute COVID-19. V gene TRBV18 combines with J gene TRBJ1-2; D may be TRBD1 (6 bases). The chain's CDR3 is CASSVPRTVPNGYTF. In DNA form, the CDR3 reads TGTGCCAGCTCAGTGCCCCGGACAGTTCCAAATGGCTACACCTTC.